This TCR beta chain was observed in a study of OX40 agonist ivuxolimab in advanced cancers. Study at large: Two patients with cutaneous melanoma and one with hepatocellular carcinoma, three in total, showed partial responses.

Libraries were prepared by immunoSEQ multiplex PCR; TCRdb keeps only in-frame clonotypes and omits some of them. This sample yields some 37,000 clones, of which 65% to 85% are seen a single time; over 20% belongs to the top ten. This CDR3 is built from 15 residues. V trimming: 6 bases; J trimming: 1 base; junction bases outside the gene matches: 3. CDR1 SGHDN and CDR2 FVKESK come from the germline V gene. The input for sequencing was CD4+ or CD8+ T cells sorted from blood, taken in a trial of the OX40 agonist ivuxolimab. The sequence came from an adult with an advanced solid tumor such as melanoma, head and neck, liver or kidney cancer. The chain couples TRBV14 to TRBJ2-1, with 10 bases fitting TRBD2. The CDR3 protein is CASSHSGRSYNEQFF. The CDR3 DNA follows: TGTGCCAGCAGTCATAGCGGGAGGTCCTACAATGAGCAGTTCTTC.